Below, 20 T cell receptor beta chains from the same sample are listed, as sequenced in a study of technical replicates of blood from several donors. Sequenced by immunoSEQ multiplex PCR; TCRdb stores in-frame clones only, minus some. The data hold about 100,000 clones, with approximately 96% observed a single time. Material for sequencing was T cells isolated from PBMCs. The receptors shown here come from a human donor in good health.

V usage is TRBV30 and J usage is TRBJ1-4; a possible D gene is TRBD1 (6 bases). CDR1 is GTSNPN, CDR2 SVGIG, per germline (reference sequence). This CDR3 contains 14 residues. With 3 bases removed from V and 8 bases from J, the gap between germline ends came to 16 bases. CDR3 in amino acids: CAWSGTPIREKLFF. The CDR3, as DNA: TGTGCCTGGAGCGGGACACCTATCCGCGAAAAACTGTTTTTT. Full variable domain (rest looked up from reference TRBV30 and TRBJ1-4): SQTIHQWPATLVQPVGSPLSLECTVEGTSNPNLYWYRQAAGRGLQLLFYSVGIGQISSEVPQNLSASRPQDRQFILSSKKLLLSDSGFYLCAWSGTPIREKLFFGSGTQLSVL.

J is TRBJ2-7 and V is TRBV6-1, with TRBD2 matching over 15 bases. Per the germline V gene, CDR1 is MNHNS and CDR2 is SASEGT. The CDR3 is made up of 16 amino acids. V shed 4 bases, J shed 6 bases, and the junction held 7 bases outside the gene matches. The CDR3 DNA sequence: TGTGCCAGCAGTGCGGGACTAGCGGGAGGCTCCCTCGAGCAGTACTTC. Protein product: CASSAGLAGGSLEQYF.

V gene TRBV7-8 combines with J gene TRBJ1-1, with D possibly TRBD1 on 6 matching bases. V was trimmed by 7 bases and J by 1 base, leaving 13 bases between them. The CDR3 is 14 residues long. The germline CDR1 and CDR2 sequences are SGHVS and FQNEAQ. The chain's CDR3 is CASTPGHQNTEAFF. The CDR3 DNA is TGTGCCAGCACCCCGGGACACCAGAACACTGAAGCTTTCTTT.

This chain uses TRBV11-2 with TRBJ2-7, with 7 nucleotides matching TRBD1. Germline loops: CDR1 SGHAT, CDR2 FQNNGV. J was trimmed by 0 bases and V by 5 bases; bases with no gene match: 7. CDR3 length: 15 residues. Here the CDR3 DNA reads TGTGCCAGCAGCCAAACACGGGACAGCTCCTACGAGCAGTACTTC. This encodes CASSQTRDSSYEQYF.

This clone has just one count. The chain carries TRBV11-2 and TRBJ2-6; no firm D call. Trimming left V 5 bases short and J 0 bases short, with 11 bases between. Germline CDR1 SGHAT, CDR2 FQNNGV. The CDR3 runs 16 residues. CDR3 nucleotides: TGTGCCAGCAGCAACCAGGATTACTCTGGGGCCAACGTCCTGACTTTC. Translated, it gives CASSNQDYSGANVLTF.

The CDR3 reads CASRRRGVPYEQYF. The CDR3 nucleotides are TGTGCCAGCAGACGCAGGGGCGTTCCCTACGAGCAGTACTTC. The chain uses TRBV6-1 and TRBJ2-7, with D possibly TRBD1 on 6 matching bases. Per the germline V gene, CDR1 is MNHNS and CDR2 is SASEGT. With 6 bases removed from V and 2 bases from J, the gap between germline ends came to 14 bases. CDR3 length equals 14 residues.

The CDR3 loop is CASSVGAGLYEQYF. CDR3 bases: TGTGCCAGTAGCGTAGGGGCAGGCCTCTACGAGCAGTACTTC. The V and J genes are TRBV19 and TRBJ2-7; a weak D match, TRBD1 (5 bases). The CDR3 spans 14 residues. Trimming took 6 bases from V and 3 from J, leaving 15 bases between them. Germline assignment: CDR1 LNHDA and CDR2 SQIVND (reference sequence).

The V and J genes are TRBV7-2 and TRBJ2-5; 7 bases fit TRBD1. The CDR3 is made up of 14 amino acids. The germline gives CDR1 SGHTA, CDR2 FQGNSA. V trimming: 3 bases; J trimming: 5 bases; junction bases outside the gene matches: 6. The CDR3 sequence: CASSFLTGYETQYF. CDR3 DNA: TGTGCCAGCAGCTTTCTGACAGGGTACGAGACCCAGTACTTC. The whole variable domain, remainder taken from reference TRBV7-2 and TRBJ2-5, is GAGVSQSPSNKVTEKGKDVELRCDPISGHTALYWYRQSLGQGLEFLIYFQGNSAPDKSGLPSDRFSAERTGGSVSTLTIQRTQQEDSAVYLCASSFLTGYETQYFGPGTRLLVL.

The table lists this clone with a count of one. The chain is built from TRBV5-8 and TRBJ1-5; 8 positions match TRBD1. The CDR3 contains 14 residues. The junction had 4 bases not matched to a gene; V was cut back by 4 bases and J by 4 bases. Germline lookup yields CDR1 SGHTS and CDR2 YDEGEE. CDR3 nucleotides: TGTGCCAGCAGCCCAGACAGGGGTAATCAGCCCCAGCATTTT. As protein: CASSPDRGNQPQHF.

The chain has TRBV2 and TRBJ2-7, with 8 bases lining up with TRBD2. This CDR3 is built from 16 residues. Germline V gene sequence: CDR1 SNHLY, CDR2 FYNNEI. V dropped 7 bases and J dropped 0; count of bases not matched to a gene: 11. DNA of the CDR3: TGTGCCAGCATAGCAACTAGCGGATTAAGCTCCTACGAGCAGTACTTC. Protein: CASIATSGLSSYEQYF.

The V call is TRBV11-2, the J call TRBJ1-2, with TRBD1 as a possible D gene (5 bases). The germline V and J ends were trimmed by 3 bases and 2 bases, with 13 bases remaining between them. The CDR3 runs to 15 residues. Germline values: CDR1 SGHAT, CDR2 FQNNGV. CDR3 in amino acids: CASSFFWGGNYGYTF. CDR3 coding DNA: TGTGCCAGCAGCTTTTTCTGGGGGGGGAACTATGGCTACACCTTC.

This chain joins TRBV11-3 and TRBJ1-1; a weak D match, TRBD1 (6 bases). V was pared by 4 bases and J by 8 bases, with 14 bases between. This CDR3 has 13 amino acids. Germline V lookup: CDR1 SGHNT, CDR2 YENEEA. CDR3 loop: CASSSGVGTEAFF. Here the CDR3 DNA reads TGTGCCAGCAGCTCCGGGGTGGGGACAGAAGCTTTCTTT.

CDR3 residues: CARESGDVYF. CDR3 in DNA: TGCGCCAGAGAATCAGGGGATGTGTACTTC. This chain links TRBV5-1 with TRBJ2-7; D is perhaps TRBD1 (6 bases). This CDR3 comprises 10 residues. Trimming cost V 8 bases and J 12 bases, with 15 bases left between them. The germline V gene encodes CDR1 SGHRS and CDR2 YFSETQ.

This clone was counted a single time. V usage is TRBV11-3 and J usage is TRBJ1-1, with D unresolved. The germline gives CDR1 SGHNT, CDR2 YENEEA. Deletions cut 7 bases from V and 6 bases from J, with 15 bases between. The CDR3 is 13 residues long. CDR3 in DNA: TGTGCCAGCATGGGCCGTGGTTGGGCTGAAGCTTTCTTT. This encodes CASMGRGWAEAFF.

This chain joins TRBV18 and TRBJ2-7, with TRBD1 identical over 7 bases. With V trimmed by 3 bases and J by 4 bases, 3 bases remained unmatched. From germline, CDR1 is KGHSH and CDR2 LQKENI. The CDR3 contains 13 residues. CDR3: CASSPKQGYEQYF. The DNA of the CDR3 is TGTGCCAGCTCACCGAAACAGGGGTACGAGCAGTACTTC.

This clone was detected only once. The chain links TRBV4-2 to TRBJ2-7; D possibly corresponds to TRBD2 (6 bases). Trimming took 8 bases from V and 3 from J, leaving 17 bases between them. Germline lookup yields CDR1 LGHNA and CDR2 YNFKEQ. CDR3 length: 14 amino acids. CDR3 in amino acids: CASGSLGGDYEQYF. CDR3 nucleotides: TGTGCCAGCGGCTCTTTAGGCGGGGACTACGAGCAGTACTTC.

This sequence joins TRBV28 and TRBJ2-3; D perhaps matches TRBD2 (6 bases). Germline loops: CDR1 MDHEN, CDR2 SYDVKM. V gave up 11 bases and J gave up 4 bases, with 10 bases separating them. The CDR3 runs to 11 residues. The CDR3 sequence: CAGGGADTQYF. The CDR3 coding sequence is TGTGCCGGCGGAGGGGCAGATACGCAGTATTTT.

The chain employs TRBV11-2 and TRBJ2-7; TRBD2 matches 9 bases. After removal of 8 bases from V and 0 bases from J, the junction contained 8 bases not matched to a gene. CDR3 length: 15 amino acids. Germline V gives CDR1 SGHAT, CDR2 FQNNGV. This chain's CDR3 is CASQQAGGYSYEQYF. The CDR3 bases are TGTGCCAGCCAACAAGCGGGGGGCTACTCCTACGAGCAGTACTTC.

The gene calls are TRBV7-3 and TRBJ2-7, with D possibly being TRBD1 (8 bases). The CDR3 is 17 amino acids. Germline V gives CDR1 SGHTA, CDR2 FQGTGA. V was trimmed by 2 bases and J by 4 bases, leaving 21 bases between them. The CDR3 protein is CASSLPPAGQAQYEQYF. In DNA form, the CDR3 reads TGTGCCAGCAGCTTACCCCCAGCGGGACAGGCACAATACGAGCAGTACTTC.

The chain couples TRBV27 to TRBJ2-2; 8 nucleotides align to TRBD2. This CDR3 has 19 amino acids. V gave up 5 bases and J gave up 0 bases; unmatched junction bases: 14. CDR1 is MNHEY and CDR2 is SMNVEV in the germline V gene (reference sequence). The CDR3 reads CASSTTRGGITPNTGELFF. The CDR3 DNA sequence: TGTGCCAGCAGTACTACACGGGGGGGGATAACCCCGAACACCGGGGAGCTGTTTTTT.